A single sample gave rise to the 11 T cell receptor beta chains below, sequenced in a study of control samples from healthy donors and cancer patients. Assay used: immunoSEQ multiplex PCR; TCRdb lists only in-frame clones, some missing. The sample lists tens of thousands of clones; roughly 91% were seen once. Input material: PBMCs. The receptor set was obtained from a man over 45 with lung cancer.

The chain has TRBV12-1 and TRBJ1-5; TRBD1 is the table's D call and was not checked against the DNA. TRBV12-1 represents a pseudogene. The CDR3 totals 20 residues. The CDR3 loop is CASSPSRTGGATMGNQPQHF. CDR3 coding DNA: TGTGCCAGCAGCCCATCAAGGACAGGGGGCGCAACGATGGGCAATCAGCCCCAGCATTTT.

The chain links TRBV4-3 to TRBJ1-6, with 7 bases aligning to TRBD1. CDR1 LGHNA and CDR2 YSLEER come from the germline V gene. V shed 0 bases, J shed 3 bases, and the junction held 2 bases outside the gene matches. This CDR3 region has 16 residues. The CDR3 DNA follows: TGCGCCAGCAGCCAAGATTCAGGGGGCTATAATTCACCCCTCCACTTT. Translation gives CASSQDSGGYNSPLHF.

CDR3 bases: TGTGCCAGCACTTATGGGGGAGACGTGAACACTGAAGCTTTCTTT. It codes for CASTYGGDVNTEAFF. The chain links TRBV6-6 to TRBJ1-1; a possible D gene is TRBD1 (5 bases). V dropped 7 bases and J dropped 0 bases, with 15 bases sitting between them. The CDR3 is made up of 15 amino acids. From germline, CDR1 is MNHNY and CDR2 SVGAGI (reference sequence).

The CDR3 reads CASSSETSSGELFF. The CDR3 DNA sequence: TGCGCCAGCAGCTCGGAGACTAGCTCAGGGGAGCTGTTTTTT. The gene calls are TRBV5-1 and TRBJ2-2; 7 bases match TRBD2. Germline CDR1 and CDR2: SGHRS and YFSETQ. Trimming removed 3 bases from V and 8 bases from J; junction bases left unmatched: 7. The CDR3 covers 14 residues.

This rearrangement joins TRBV9 to TRBJ2-1; 14 bases are shared with TRBD2. Per germline, CDR1 SGDLS and CDR2 YYNGEE. V lost 1 base, J lost 0 bases, and 6 bases stayed unmatched. The CDR3 has 19 amino acids. The CDR3 DNA is TGTGCCAGCAGCGTAACGGGACTAGCGGGGGAGAGCTCCTACAATGAGCAGTTCTTC. Encoded protein: CASSVTGLAGESSYNEQFF.

The chain recombines TRBV4-3 with TRBJ1-1; maybe TRBD1 (5 bases). V was trimmed by 5 bases and J by 4 bases, leaving 11 bases between them. Germline loops: CDR1 LGHNA, CDR2 YSLEER. The CDR3 is made up of 13 amino acids. The CDR3 coding sequence is TGCGCCAGCAGCGCCACCGGGGCCACTGAAGCTTTCTTT. This encodes CASSATGATEAFF.

This rearrangement joins TRBV25-1 to TRBJ1-3; the D is unclear. This CDR3 comprises 15 residues. Germline V gene data show CDR1 as MGHDK and CDR2 as SYGVNS. V gave up 0 bases and J gave up 3 bases, with 9 bases separating them. For the CDR3, the DNA is TGTGCCAGCAGTGAATACAAGGGTTATGGAAACACCATATATTTT. This gives the protein CASSEYKGYGNTIYF.

The chain recombines TRBV19 with TRBJ2-7; D may be TRBD1 or TRBD2 (6 bases each). The germline gives CDR1 LNHDA, CDR2 SQIVND (reference sequence). CDR3 size: 14 residues. V was pared by 4 bases and J by 3 bases, with 13 bases between. The DNA for the CDR3 is TGTGCCAGTAGTACCCCGGGGGCGCACTACGAGCAGTACTTC. It codes for CASSTPGAHYEQYF.

This chain joins TRBV7-9 and TRBJ1-1, with D tentatively TRBD1 (6 bases). The CDR3 is 14 amino acids. V dropped 6 bases and J dropped 4 bases, with 15 bases sitting between them. Germline loops: CDR1 SEHNR, CDR2 FQNEAQ (reference sequence). The CDR3 is CASSSYREATEAFF. In nucleotides, the CDR3 is TGTGCCAGCAGTTCATACAGGGAAGCCACTGAAGCTTTCTTT.

The CDR3 here is CASTRKTGWYNEQFF. The CDR3 nucleotides are TGTGCCAGCACCAGAAAGACAGGGTGGTACAATGAGCAGTTCTTC. The rearrangement joins TRBV21-1 to TRBJ2-1; the D call of TRBD1 is as the table states it, not checked on the DNA. TRBV21-1 corresponds to a pseudogene. The CDR3 is made up of 15 amino acids.

V is TRBV3-1 (or the pseudogene TRBV3-2) and J is TRBJ2-3; no clear D. CDR3 length: 12 residues. In germline, CDR1 is LGHDT, CDR2 YNNKEL (reference sequence). Trimming pared 0 bases from V and 5 bases from J, leaving 3 bases between. This chain's CDR3 is CASSQEEDTQYF. The CDR3 DNA follows: TGTGCCAGCAGCCAAGAGGAAGATACGCAGTATTTT.